This T cell receptor (beta chain) was profiled in a study of CD8+ T cells in alopecia areata (dated by TCRdb to 2016 to 2019). For context, the study as a whole: Treated patients were enrolled in an open-label pilot trial of oral tofacitinib, 5 to 10 mg twice daily, for moderate-to-severe alopecia areata. Patients received tofacitinib for 6 to 18 months and were then followed off drug for 6 months to check for delayed response and recurrence. To study T cell clonal expansion in alopecia areata, the researchers applied high-throughput TCRbeta sequencing to both the C3H/HeJ mouse model and human patients. Scalp tissue and sorted CD4+ and CD8+ peripheral blood T cells from patchy and totalis/universalis alopecia areata patients and from healthy controls were covered by human TCRbeta sequencing. Patients on tofacitinib were biopsied at baseline and after 4 and 24 weeks of treatment, and several of the patients also had a later scalp biopsy. Scalp clonality was compared across normal scalp (n=4), patchy alopecia areata scalp (n=8), and alopecia totalis/universalis scalp (n=8). RNA was extracted with the PAXgene miRNA kit for fixed scalp, the miRNeasy kit for PBMCs, and the RNeasy kit for mouse skin. TCRbeta CDR3 regions were amplified by immunoSEQ multiplex PCR with 35 Vbeta forward and 13 Jbeta reverse primers.

This specimen's time point label, per the study, means: baseline before oral tofacitinib. Peripheral blood and lesional scalp punch biopsies were obtained from patients with alopecia areata. PBMCs were separated by density centrifugation and stained for CD3, CD4 and CD8, after which CD4+ and CD8+ T cells were sorted on a FACSAria. What the authors observed across the whole study: Compared with normal scalp, lesional scalp had higher clonality and more expanded CD8+ clones, particularly in alopecia totalis/universalis, a pattern that suggests antigenic drive. Shared TCR sequences between patients were less evident than in mice, which may be partly attributable to HLA diversity in the patient population. Unlike mouse skin, which is dominated by gammadelta T cells, normal human skin has resident alphabeta T cells that are also sequenced, and this complicates analysis of the scalp TCR repertoire.

Worth noting for this clone: The specificity of this receptor is unknown. The record has no base qualities; no much larger clone is one base away.

The germline V gene provides CDR1 MGHRA and CDR2 YSYEKL. CDR3 length: 15 amino acids, cysteine to phenylalanine. Left in the record is the CDR3 DNA by itself, 45 bases read in frame from the first base. Trimming accounts for 1 base at V and 5 bases at J, while the number of junction bases matched to no gene is 7. The library was prepared using the immunoSEQ multiplex PCR assay. RNA was extracted from all samples and reverse transcribed into cDNA as template for TCR sequencing. First-strand cDNA was synthesized with SuperScript III using a 2:1 mix of oligo-dT and random hexamers. A synthetic immune receptor repertoire was used to assess amplification bias, and residual bias was removed computationally. The authors' pipeline ran thus. After raw reads were preprocessed to remove errors, the CDR3 was defined following IMGT conventions as running from the conserved cysteine to phenylalanine. To get clonality, Shannon entropy was normalized by log2 of the number of productive unique TCRs and the result was subtracted from 1. Scalp TCRbeta sequences were cross-referenced with sorted blood CD4 and CD8 repertoires so that the CD4 or CD8 identity of scalp clones could be inferred. Imported from immuneACCESS, the table was reduced by TCRdb to in-frame sequences with V and J called. These copies leave out some clones; in studies compared against another copy, an unresolved V gene accounts for under half, and the cause of the remainder is not known. V, J and clone size reflect that table, while D and trimming were determined from the DNA. This sample lists some 120,000 clones; 45% to 65% were detected once. The ten largest clones represent 4.5% of the sample.

The source material was CD4+ T cells sorted from blood, sampled at week 0. This TCR derives from a human donor with alopecia areata. The V and J segments used are TRBV4-1 and TRBJ2-7, with TRBD2 identical over 8 junction bases. The DNA sequence reads TGCGCCAGCAGCCAAGTCGCGGGAGGTGCCCACGAGCAGTACTTC. It translates to CASSQVAGGAHEQYF.